The 16 T cell receptor beta chains reported below all come from one sample, sequenced in a study of metastatic and nonmetastatic thyroid tumors. No treatment of any kind had been given to any patient before thyroid surgery. MiXCR re-clonotyped the PCR reads for TCRdb. The data hold approximately 69,000 clones, with approximately 15% observed a single time. Sequences were obtained from blood. The receptor source for this set is a male donor with papillary thyroid cancer or a benign thyroid nodule (not recorded which). Some clones in this sample may be carry-over from other donors' samples.

This clone was seen at least ten times. It may be a read error: a sequence one base away is much more abundant. CDR3 bases: TGTGCCAGTAGTATAGAAGGGACCCAGTACTTC. This translates into CASSIEGTQYF. The rearrangement joins TRBV19 to TRBJ2-5; D gene unclear. From germline, CDR1 is LNHDA and CDR2 SQIVND (reference sequence). The CDR3 contains 11 residues. The V gene lost 0 bases and the J gene lost 7 bases, with 3 bases spanning the gap.

At least ten counts were recorded for this clone. This chain joins TRBV11-2 and TRBJ2-3; 9 positions agree with TRBD2. The CDR3 has 14 amino acids. Germline CDR1 reads SGHAT; CDR2 reads FQNNGV. V gave up 5 bases and J gave up 4 bases; unmatched junction bases: 4. CDR3 nucleotides: TGTGCCAGCAGCATTAGCGGGAGTGCAGATACGCAGTATTTT. Translated, it gives CASSISGSADTQYF.

Ten or more counts support this clone. The V gene is TRBV28, the J gene TRBJ2-1, with 7 bases fitting TRBD1. The junction had 7 bases not matched to a gene; V was cut back by 5 bases and J by 6 bases. Per germline, CDR1 MDHEN and CDR2 SYDVKM. This CDR3 spans 14 amino acids. The CDR3 DNA sequence: TGTGCCAGCAGTATACTCTCAGGGGGCAATGAGCAGTTCTTC. Amino acid sequence: CASSILSGGNEQFF.

About this clone itself: Germline is not matched at one junction end, which may reflect a read error. The chain has TRBV5-1 and TRBJ2-2; D is ambiguous. The CDR3 totals 15 residues. The germline V gene encodes CDR1 SGHRS and CDR2 YFSETQ. The CDR3 spells CASSLVGRNTWELFF. The CDR3 nucleotides read TGCGCCAGCAGCTTAGTAGGACGCAACACCTGGGAGCTGTTTTTT.

The chain joins TRBV20-1 to TRBJ1-1; tentative D call: TRBD1 (5 bases). The CDR3 spans 15 residues. CDR1 and CDR2 from the germline V gene are DFQATT and SNEGSKA (reference sequence). Trimming left V 1 base short and J 1 base short, with 13 bases between. The CDR3 DNA sequence: TGCAGTGCTAGAGGCCAGGTGGGGGGGAACACTGAAGCTTTCTTT. Translation gives CSARGQVGGNTEAFF.

The V gene is TRBV7-3, the J gene TRBJ2-7; D may be TRBD2 (5 bases). Germline-derived CDR1 and CDR2 are SGHTA and FQGTGA. This CDR3 has 15 amino acids. The ends were cut back, 4 bases at V and 4 bases at J, with 17 bases in the middle. CDR3 amino acids: CASSYLEGRRYEQYV. CDR3 nucleotides: TGTGCCAGCAGCTACCTTGAGGGTAGGAGGTACGAGCAGTACGTC.

This clone was counted many times. J is TRBJ2-1 and V is TRBV28; 7 nucleotides agree with TRBD1. The CDR3 runs to 18 residues. V lost 5 bases to trimming and J lost 0 bases; unmatched junction nucleotides: 13. CDR1 MDHEN and CDR2 SYDVKM come from the germline V gene. The CDR3 DNA sequence: TGTGCCAGCAGTAGCTCAGGACAGGATATGAGCTCCTACAATGAGCAGTTCTTC. It is translated as CASSSSGQDMSSYNEQFF.

This clone was detected ten times or more. The chain has TRBV11-1 and TRBJ2-1, with 8 bases lining up with TRBD1. CDR3 size: 15 residues. Germline CDR1 reads SGHAT; CDR2 reads FQDESV (reference sequence). V shed 5 bases, J shed 2 bases, and the junction held 5 bases outside the gene matches. CDR3 residues: CASSADRGAYNEQFF. CDR3 DNA: TGTGCCAGCAGCGCCGACAGGGGAGCCTACAATGAGCAGTTCTTC.

In this sample, this clone turned up many times. The rearrangement links TRBV7-8 to TRBJ2-3; perhaps TRBD2 as D (6 bases). Germline CDR1 SGHVS, CDR2 FQNEAQ. The V end was cut by 5 bases, the J end by 4 bases, with 19 bases between. The CDR3 has 16 amino acids. The CDR3 protein is CASSARGLGDPDTQYF. DNA of the CDR3: TGTGCCAGCAGCGCGCGGGGCCTGGGGGACCCAGATACGCAGTATTTT.

This clone was counted many times. Other DNA sequences in the same sample also yield this CDR3. The chain carries TRBV10-3 and TRBJ2-3, with 10 bases identical to TRBD2. V lost 2 bases to trimming and J lost 0 bases; unmatched junction nucleotides: 8. The CDR3 consists of 18 residues. Germline V gene data show CDR1 as ENHRY and CDR2 as SYGVKD. DNA of the CDR3: TGTGCCATCAGTGAGAAGCTAGCGGGAGTCAACAGCACAGATACGCAGTATTTT. Encoded protein: CAISEKLAGVNSTDTQYF.

Worth noting for this clone: Germline and junction disagree at one end, which may indicate a read error. The chain combines TRBV12-3 or TRBV12-4 with TRBJ2-2; tentatively, D is TRBD2 (6 bases). The CDR3 totals 15 residues. The CDR3 region is CASSWGLATTGELFF. CDR3 DNA sequence: TGCGCCAGCAGTTGGGGACTGGCAACCACCGGGGAGCTGTTTTTT.

This clone was recorded at least ten times. The V call is TRBV20-1, the J call TRBJ2-7; D may be TRBD1 (5 bases). This CDR3 region has 12 residues. Looked up from germline, CDR1 is DFQATT and CDR2 is SNEGSKA (reference sequence). The V gene lost 6 bases and the J gene lost 3 bases, with 12 bases spanning the gap. CDR3 DNA sequence: TGCAGTGCCCTGTTCAGGGACTACGAGCAGTACGTC. It translates to CSALFRDYEQYV.

Ten or more counts support this clone. This chain connects TRBV3-1 to TRBJ2-1; the D gene could be TRBD1 or TRBD2 (6 bases each). Trimming cost V 4 bases and J 0 bases, with 22 bases left between them. There are 19 residues in the CDR3. Per germline, CDR1 LGHDT and CDR2 YNNKEL (reference sequence). CDR3 DNA sequence: TGTGCCAGCAGCCCGTGGGGGGCCGGGACTTCAAGCTCCTACAATGAGCAGTTCTTC. Its translation is CASSPWGAGTSSSYNEQFF.

This clone was seen ten or more times. V is TRBV20-1 and J is TRBJ2-7, with 16 bases that match TRBD2. Per germline, CDR1 DFQATT and CDR2 SNEGSKA (reference sequence). This CDR3 has 13 residues. Germline trimming cut 0 bases from V and 12 bases from J; bases unmatched to any gene: 2. The CDR3 sequence is CSAREGLAGGLYV. Written as DNA, the CDR3 is TGCAGTGCTAGAGAGGGACTAGCGGGAGGGTTGTACGTC.

This clone was counted ten times or more. V and J are TRBV4-1 and TRBJ2-1, with a possible D match to TRBD1 (6 bases). Germline V CDR1 and CDR2: MGHRA, YSYEKL. Trimming cost V 0 bases and J 2 bases, with 14 bases left between them. The CDR3 has 17 amino acids. Written as DNA, the CDR3 is TGCGCCAGCAGCCAAGAGGTACAGGGTCGGCCCTACAATGAGCAGTTCTTC. This codes for CASSQEVQGRPYNEQFF.

Ten or more counts support this clone. This sequence may be a read error, since a much larger clone differs from it by one base. The chain combines TRBV27 with TRBJ2-5, with no clear D. Germline CDR1 MNHEY, CDR2 SMNVEV (reference sequence). The CDR3 runs to 13 residues. The V end lost 2 bases, the J end lost 4 bases, and 8 bases lay between the germline ends. The CDR3 sequence is CASSLGPRETQYF. The CDR3 region has the DNA TGTGCCAGCAGTTTAGGACCCCGAGAGACCCAGTACTTC.